This paragraph reports one TCR beta chain. This clone has a single count. There is no known antigen for this receptor. No quality values exist for individual bases; no much larger clone is one base distant. Collaborating institutions collected whole blood in K2EDTA tubes following their own protocols. Collaborator samples were shipped for TCRbeta analysis as frozen whole blood, isolated PBMCs, or DNA extracted from either sample type. The immunoSEQ Assay, a bias-controlled multiplex PCR, was used to amplify TCRbeta CDR3 regions from genomic DNA. Concerning the study's data processing: The number of nucleated cells in each sample was estimated from the amplification of reference gene primers within the assay. Sequence reads were collapsed and filtered to measure the absolute abundance of every unique TCRbeta CDR3 rearrangement. For each sample, productive Simpson clonality was calculated as the square root of Simpson's diversity index over productive rearrangements. TCRdb's version of the immuneACCESS table is confined to in-frame rearrangements and falls short of the full clone set. An unresolved V gene accounts for under half of the shortfall where checked; the remainder is of unknown origin. V and J calls and clone size are given by that table; D and trimming were obtained from the DNA. In this sample the table shows around 170,000 clones, approximately 90% of which occur a single time. Approximately 0.56% of the sample is taken by the ten largest.

CDR1 and CDR2 (SEHNR, FQNEAQ) derive from the germline V gene (reference sequence). The CDR3 runs 15 amino acids, cysteine and phenylalanine included. Left in the record is the CDR3 DNA by itself, 45 bases read in frame from the first base. Trimmed from V: 5 bases; trimmed from J: 4 bases; junction bases lacking a gene match: 3. This sample is drawn from a study of blood T cell repertoires in COVID-19 (dated by TCRdb to 2020 to 2022). Looking at the study overall: Collaborator samples came from the United States, Italy and Spain and covered acute and convalescent phases of COVID-19. The repertoires were released in a freely available public database intended as a resource for research on the immune response to SARS-CoV-2. The prospective study material was composed of cDNA or gDNA derived from T cells, B-cell-depleted T cells, or PBMCs. Nearly every sample came with metadata listing a de-identified subject ID, COVID-19 status, age in years and sex. Where HLA class I and class II types were available, the types were taken from metadata supplied by the sample provider, not from assay-based typing. Deeply sampled blood TCRbeta repertoires from subjects exposed to, actively infected with, or recovered from COVID-19 were included in the dataset. Samples came from the ongoing ImmuneRACE study (first 160 participants) plus 1,254 subjects from 6 global collaborators. Results and caveats for the whole study, not just this receptor: Clinical and demographic metadata were provided uncurated, with the amount varying by source and participant.

The sequencing input was peripheral blood. The chain was built from TRBV7-9 and TRBJ2-3, with 13 central nucleotides matching TRBD2. This sequence originates from a man aged 45-65 years with acute or convalescent COVID-19. The CDR3 here reads CASSPGLAGADTQYF. The nucleotide sequence reads as follows: TGTGCCAGCAGCCCCGGACTAGCGGGGGCAGATACGCAGTATTTT.